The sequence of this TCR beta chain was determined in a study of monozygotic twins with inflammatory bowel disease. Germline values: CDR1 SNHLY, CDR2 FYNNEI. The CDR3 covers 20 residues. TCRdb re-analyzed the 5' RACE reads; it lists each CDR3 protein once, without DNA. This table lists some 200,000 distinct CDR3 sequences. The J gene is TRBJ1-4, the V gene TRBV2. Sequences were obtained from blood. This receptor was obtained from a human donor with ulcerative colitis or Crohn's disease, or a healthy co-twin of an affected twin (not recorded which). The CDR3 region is CASSVSQAAVEAATNEKLFF.